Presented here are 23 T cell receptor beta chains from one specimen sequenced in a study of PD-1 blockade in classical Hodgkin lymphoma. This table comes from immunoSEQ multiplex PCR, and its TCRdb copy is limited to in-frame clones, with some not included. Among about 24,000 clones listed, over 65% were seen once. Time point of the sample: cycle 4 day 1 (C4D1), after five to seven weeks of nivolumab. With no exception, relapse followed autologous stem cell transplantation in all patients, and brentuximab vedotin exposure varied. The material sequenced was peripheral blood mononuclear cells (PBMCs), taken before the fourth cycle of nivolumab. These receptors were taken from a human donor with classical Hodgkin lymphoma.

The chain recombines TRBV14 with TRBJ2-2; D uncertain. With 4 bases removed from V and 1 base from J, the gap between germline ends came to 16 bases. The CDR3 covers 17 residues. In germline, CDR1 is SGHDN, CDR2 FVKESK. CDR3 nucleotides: TGTGCCAGCAGCCCAGGTGGGCTAAGGCGGAACACCGGGGAGCTGTTTTTT. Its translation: CASSPGGLRRNTGELFF.

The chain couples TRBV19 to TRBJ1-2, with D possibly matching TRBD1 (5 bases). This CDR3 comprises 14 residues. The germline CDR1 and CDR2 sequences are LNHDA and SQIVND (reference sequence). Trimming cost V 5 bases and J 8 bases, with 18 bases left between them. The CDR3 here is CASSVRDRAGGYTF. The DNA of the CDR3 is TGTGCCAGTAGTGTACGGGACCGAGCCGGCGGCTACACCTTC.

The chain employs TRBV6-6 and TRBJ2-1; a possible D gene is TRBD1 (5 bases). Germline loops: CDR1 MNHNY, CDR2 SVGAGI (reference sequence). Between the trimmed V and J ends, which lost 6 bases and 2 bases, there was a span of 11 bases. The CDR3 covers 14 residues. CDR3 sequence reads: CASRSAGTYNEQFF. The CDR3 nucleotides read TGTGCCAGCAGGTCCGCAGGGACCTACAATGAGCAGTTCTTC.

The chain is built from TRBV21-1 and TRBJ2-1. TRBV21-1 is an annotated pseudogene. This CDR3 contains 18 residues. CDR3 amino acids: CASSKSREGGPSFDEQFF. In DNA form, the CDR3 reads TGTGCCAGCAGCAAATCTCGTGAGGGGGGCCCTTCGTTTGATGAGCAGTTCTTC.

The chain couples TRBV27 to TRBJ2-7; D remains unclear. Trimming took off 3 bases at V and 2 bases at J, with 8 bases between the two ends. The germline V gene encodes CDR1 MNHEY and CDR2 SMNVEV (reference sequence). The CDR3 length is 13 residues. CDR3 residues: CASSFGGTYEQYF. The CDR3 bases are TGTGCCAGCAGTTTCGGTGGCACCTACGAGCAGTACTTC.

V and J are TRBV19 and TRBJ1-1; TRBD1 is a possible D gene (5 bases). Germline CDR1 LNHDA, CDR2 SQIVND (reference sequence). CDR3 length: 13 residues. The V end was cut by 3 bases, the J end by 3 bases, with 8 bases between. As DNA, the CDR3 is TGTGCCAGTAGTATGTTGGGACACACTGAAGCTTTCTTT. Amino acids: CASSMLGHTEAFF.

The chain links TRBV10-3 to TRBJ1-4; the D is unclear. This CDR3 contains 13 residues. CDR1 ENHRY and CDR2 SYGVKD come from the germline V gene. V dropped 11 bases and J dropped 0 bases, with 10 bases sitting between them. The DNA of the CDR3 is TGTGCCGCAAGTCCTACAACTAATGAAAAACTGTTTTTT. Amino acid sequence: CAASPTTNEKLFF.

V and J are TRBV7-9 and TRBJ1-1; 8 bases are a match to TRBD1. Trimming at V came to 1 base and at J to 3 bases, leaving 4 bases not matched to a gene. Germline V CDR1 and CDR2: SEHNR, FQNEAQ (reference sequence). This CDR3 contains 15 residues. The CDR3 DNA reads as TGTGCCAGCAGCTTAGACGGACAGGGATACACTGAAGCTTTCTTT. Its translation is CASSLDGQGYTEAFF.

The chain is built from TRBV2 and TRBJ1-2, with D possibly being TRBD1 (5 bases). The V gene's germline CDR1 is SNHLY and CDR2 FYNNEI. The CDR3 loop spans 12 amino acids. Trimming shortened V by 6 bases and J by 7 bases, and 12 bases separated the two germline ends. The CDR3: CASRYQGGGYTF. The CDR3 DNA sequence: TGTGCCAGCAGGTATCAGGGTGGTGGCTACACCTTC.

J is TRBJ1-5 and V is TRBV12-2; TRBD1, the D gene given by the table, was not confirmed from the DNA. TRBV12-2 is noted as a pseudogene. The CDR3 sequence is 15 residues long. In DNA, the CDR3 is TGTGCAAGTCGCTTAGCACAGGGTCGCAATCAGCCCCAGCATTTT. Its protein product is CASRLAQGRNQPQHF.

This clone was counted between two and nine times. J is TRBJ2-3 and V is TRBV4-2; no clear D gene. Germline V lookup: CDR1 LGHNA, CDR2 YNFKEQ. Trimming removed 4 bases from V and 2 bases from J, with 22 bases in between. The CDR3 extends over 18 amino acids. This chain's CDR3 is CASSPVIQDLLLTDTQYF. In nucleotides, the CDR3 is TGTGCCAGCAGCCCCGTGATCCAAGACCTACTCCTCACAGATACGCAGTATTTT.

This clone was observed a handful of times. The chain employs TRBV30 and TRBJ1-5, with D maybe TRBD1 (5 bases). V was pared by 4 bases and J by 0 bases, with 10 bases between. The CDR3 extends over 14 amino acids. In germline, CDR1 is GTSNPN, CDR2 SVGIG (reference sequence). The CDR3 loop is CAWNRGDSNQPQHF. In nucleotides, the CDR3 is TGTGCCTGGAATAGGGGTGATAGCAATCAGCCCCAGCATTTT.

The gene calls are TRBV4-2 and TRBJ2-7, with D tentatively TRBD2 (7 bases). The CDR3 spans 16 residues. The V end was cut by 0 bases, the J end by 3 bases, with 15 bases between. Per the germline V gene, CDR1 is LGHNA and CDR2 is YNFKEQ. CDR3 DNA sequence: TGTGCCAGCAGCCAAGAGGGAGGGGGGCGAGTCTACGAGCAGTACTTC. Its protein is CASSQEGGGRVYEQYF.

The CDR3: CASSQASGAGGAYEQYF. DNA for the CDR3: TGCGCCAGCAGCCAAGCCAGCGGAGCGGGAGGGGCCTACGAGCAGTACTTC. V is TRBV4-1 and J is TRBJ2-7, with 10 bases fitting TRBD2. The ends lost 1 base at V and 2 bases at J; junction bases unmatched: 8. CDR1 is MGHRA, CDR2 YSYEKL, per germline. CDR3 length equals 17 residues.

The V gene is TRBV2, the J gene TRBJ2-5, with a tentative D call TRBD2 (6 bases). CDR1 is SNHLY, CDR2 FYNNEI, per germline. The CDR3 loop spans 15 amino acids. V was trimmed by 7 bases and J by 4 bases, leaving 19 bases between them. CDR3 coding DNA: TGTGCCAGCAAAGGCGGGATCATAATATTAGAGACCCAGTACTTC. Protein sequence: CASKGGIIILETQYF.

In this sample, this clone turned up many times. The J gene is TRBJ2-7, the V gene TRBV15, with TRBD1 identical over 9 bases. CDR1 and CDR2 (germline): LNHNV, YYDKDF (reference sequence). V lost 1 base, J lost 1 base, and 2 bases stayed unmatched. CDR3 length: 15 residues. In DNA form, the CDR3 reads TGTGCCACCAGCAGAGTGGGGACAGGGTCCTACGAGCAGTACTTC. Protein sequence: CATSRVGTGSYEQYF. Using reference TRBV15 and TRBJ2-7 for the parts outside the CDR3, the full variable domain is DAMVIQNPRYQVTQFGKPVTLSCSQTLNHNVMYWYQQKSSQAPKLLFHYYDKDFNNEADTPDNFQSRRPNTSFCFLDIRSPGLGDTAMYLCATSRVGTGSYEQYFGPGTRLTVT.

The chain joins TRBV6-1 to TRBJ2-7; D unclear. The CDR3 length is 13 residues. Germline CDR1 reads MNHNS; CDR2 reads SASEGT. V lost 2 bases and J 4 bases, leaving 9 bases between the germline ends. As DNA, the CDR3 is TGTGCCAGCAGTGAACCCAGAGTTTACGAGCAGTACTTC. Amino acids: CASSEPRVYEQYF.

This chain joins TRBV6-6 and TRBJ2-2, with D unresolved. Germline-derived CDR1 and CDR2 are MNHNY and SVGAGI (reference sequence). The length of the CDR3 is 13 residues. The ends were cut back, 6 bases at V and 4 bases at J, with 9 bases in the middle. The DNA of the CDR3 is TGTGCCAGCAGATACGGCCCCACCGGGGAGCTGTTTTTT. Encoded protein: CASRYGPTGELFF.

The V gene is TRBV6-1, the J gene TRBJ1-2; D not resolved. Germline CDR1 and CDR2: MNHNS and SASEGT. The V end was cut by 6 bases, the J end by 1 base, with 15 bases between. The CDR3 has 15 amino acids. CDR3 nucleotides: TGTGCCAGCAGCTCTACAAGTGGAGGTAACTATGGCTACACCTTC. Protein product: CASSSTSGGNYGYTF.

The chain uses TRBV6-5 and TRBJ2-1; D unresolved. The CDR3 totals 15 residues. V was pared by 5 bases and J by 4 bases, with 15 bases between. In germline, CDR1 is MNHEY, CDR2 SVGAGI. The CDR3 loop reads CASSVREPFYNEQFF. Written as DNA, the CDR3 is TGTGCCAGCAGTGTAAGAGAGCCTTTTTACAATGAGCAGTTCTTC.

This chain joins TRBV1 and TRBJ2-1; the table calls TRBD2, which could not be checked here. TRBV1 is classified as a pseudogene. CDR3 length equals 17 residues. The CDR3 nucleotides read TGCACCAGCAGCCAAGATTTGACTAGCGGGAATGTTAATGAGCAGTTCTTC. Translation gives CTSSQDLTSGNVNEQFF.

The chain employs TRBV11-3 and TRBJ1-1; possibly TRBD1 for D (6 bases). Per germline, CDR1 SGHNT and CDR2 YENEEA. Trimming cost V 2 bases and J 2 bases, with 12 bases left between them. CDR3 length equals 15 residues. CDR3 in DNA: TGTGCCAGCAGCTTACAGGGGAATGGAAACACTGAAGCTTTCTTT. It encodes CASSLQGNGNTEAFF.

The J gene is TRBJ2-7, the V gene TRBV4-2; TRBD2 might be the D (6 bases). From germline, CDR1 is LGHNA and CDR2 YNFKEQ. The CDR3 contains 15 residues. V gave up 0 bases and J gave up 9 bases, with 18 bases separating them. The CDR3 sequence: CASSQESGRGVAQYF. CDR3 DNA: TGTGCCAGCAGCCAAGAGAGCGGGCGGGGAGTGGCGCAGTACTTC.